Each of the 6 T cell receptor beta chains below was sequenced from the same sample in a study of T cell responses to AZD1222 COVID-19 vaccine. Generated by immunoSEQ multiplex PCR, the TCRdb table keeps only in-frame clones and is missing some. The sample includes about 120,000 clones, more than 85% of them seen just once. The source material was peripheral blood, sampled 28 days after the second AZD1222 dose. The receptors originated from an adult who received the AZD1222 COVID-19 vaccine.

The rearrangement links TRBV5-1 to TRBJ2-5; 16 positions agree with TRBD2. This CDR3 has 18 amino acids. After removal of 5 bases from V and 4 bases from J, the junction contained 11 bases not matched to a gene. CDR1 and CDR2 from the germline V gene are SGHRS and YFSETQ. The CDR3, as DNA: TGCGCCAGCAGTTCGGGACTAGCGGGAGGGCCGATTGGAGAGACCCAGTACTTC. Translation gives CASSSGLAGGPIGETQYF.

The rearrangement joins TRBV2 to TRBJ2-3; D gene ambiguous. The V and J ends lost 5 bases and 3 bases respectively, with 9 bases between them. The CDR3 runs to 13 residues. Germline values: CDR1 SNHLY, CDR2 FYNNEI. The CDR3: CASSHRYTDTQYF. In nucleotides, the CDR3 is TGTGCCAGCAGTCACCGTTATACAGATACGCAGTATTTT.

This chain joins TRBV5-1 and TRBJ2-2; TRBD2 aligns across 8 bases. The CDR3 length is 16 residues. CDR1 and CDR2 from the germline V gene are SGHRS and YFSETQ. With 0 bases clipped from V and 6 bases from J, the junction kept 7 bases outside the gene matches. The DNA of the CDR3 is TGCGCCAGCAGCTTGGAACCGGGAGGGCCCGCCGGGGAGCTGTTTTTT. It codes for CASSLEPGGPAGELFF.

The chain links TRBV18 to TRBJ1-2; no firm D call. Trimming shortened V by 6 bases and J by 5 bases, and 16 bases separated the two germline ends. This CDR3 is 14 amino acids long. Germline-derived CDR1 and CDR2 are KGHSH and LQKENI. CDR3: CASSYNPADYGYTF. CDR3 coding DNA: TGTGCCAGCTCCTACAATCCGGCGGATTATGGCTACACCTTC.

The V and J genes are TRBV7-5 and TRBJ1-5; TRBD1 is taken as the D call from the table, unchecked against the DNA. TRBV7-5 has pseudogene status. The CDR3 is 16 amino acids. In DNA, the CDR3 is TGTGTCAGAAGCTTAGGGTTCAGTGATAGCAATCAGCCCCAGCATTTT. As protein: CVRSLGFSDSNQPQHF.

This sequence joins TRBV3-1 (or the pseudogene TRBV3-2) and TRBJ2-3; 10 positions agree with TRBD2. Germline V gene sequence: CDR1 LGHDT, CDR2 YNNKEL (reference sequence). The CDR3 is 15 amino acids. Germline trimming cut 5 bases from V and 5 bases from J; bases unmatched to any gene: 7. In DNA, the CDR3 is TGTGCCAGCAGCGTTGACCTAGCGGGGGAAGATACGCAGTATTTT. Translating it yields CASSVDLAGEDTQYF.